This T cell receptor beta chain is drawn from a study of CD8 T cells in ankylosing spondylitis. General study points: The study identified a TCR beta motif of under ten highly homologous variants that appeared characteristic of ankylosing spondylitis blood. Within matched ankylosing spondylitis synovial fluid, disease-linked clones were reportedly significantly enriched.

A quantitative 5'-RACE method, one with molecular barcodes, was used to make TCR beta libraries. Via MiXCR, TCRdb re-called the 5' RACE reads, giving one row per CDR3 protein. The sample gives roughly 64,000 distinct CDR3 sequences, roughly 6.1% of which show up once; around 5.3% is in the top ten. To note about this clonotype: Its antigen is as yet unknown.

This CDR3 comprises 14 residues. The germline CDR1 and CDR2 sequences are DFQATT and SNEGSKA (reference sequence). Trimming took 1 base from V and 0 from J, leaving 10 bases between them. The chain couples TRBV20-1 to TRBJ2-7, with D uncertain. The source is a male donor with ankylosing spondylitis. Material for sequencing was synovial fluid, either unsorted or a sorted T cell fraction (not recorded which). The CDR3 bases are TGCAGTGCTAGAGGTGGGAATAGCTCCTACGAGCAGTACTTC. It codes for CSARGGNSSYEQYF.